Below, 25 T cell receptor beta chains from the same sample are listed, as sequenced in a study of cytomegalovirus exposure and HLA in healthy donors. The PCR had 60 Vbeta and 13 Jbeta primers. The method was immunoSEQ multiplex PCR; TCRdb's version includes in-frame clones alone and lacks a portion of them. This sample has about 150,000 clones, with 88% found just once. The sample taken for sequencing was PBMCs. These receptors all come from a woman in her thirties or forties in good health and CMV-seronegative.

The V and J genes are TRBV11-2 and TRBJ2-7; TRBD2 is a possible D gene (5 bases). Germline-derived CDR1 and CDR2 are SGHAT and FQNNGV. Trimming stripped 5 bases from V and 0 bases from J, with 17 bases between. The CDR3 length is 16 residues. CDR3 region: CASSPAASRSSYEQYF. The CDR3 bases are TGTGCCAGCAGCCCAGCAGCTAGCCGGAGCTCCTACGAGCAGTACTTC. The variable domain in full, with the rest retrieved from reference TRBV11-2 and TRBJ2-7, is EAGVAQSPRYKIIEKRQSVAFWCNPISGHATLYWYQQILGQGPKLLIQFQNNGVVDDSQLPKDRFSAERLKGVDSTLKIQPAKLEDSAVYLCASSPAASRSSYEQYFGPGTRLTVT.

The CDR3 reads CASSRTGGGQPQHF. CDR3 bases: TGTGCCAGCAGTCGGACAGGGGGGGGTCAGCCCCAGCATTTT. The V call is TRBV11-2, the J call TRBJ1-5; the match to TRBD1 covers 10 bases. With 6 bases clipped from V and 6 bases from J, the junction kept 5 bases outside the gene matches. This CDR3 is 14 amino acids long. Germline V CDR1 and CDR2: SGHAT, FQNNGV.

The gene calls are TRBV27 and TRBJ1-1; the D gene is possibly TRBD1 (5 bases). The CDR3 is 15 residues long. V was pared by 4 bases and J by 4 bases, with 16 bases between. Germline V gene data show CDR1 as MNHEY and CDR2 as SMNVEV (reference sequence). The CDR3 DNA reads as TGTGCCAGCAGTTGGGGGGGGAGCGTGGGCACTGAAGCTTTCTTT. It yields the protein CASSWGGSVGTEAFF.

This chain uses TRBV30 with TRBJ2-7; a weak D match, TRBD2 (6 bases). Germline CDR1 is GTSNPN and CDR2 is SVGIG (reference sequence). The CDR3 runs 12 residues. V was cut by 5 bases and J by 2 bases, with 10 bases left in between. Here the CDR3 DNA reads TGTGCCTGGGCGCGGGGTACCTACGAGCAGTACTTC. Amino acids: CAWARGTYEQYF.

The J gene is TRBJ1-2, the V gene TRBV9; no firm D call. CDR1 and CDR2 from the germline V gene are SGDLS and YYNGEE. This CDR3 comprises 8 residues. Trimming shortened V by 7 bases and J by 10 bases, and 5 bases separated the two germline ends. The CDR3 reads CASPSYTF. CDR3 sequence (DNA): TGTGCCAGCCCATCCTACACCTTC.

The gene calls are TRBV6-5 and TRBJ2-7; D is perhaps TRBD1 (5 bases). CDR3 length equals 14 residues. V gave up 3 bases and J gave up 5 bases, with 14 bases separating them. Germline lookup yields CDR1 MNHEY and CDR2 SVGAGI. The CDR3 bases are TGTGCCAGCAGTTATTCAGGGAAGCTGAACGAGCAGTACTTC. Translating it yields CASSYSGKLNEQYF.

V usage is TRBV5-4 and J usage is TRBJ2-2; TRBD1 aligns across 8 bases. V shed 3 bases, J shed 6 bases, and the junction held 7 bases outside the gene matches. The CDR3 has 15 residues. Looked up from germline, CDR1 is SGHNT and CDR2 is YYREEE (reference sequence). CDR3 protein: CASSSSGGAPGELFF. The CDR3 DNA reads as TGTGCCAGCAGCTCTTCAGGGGGCGCGCCCGGGGAGCTGTTTTTT.

The chain is built from TRBV28 and TRBJ2-3; TRBD2 aligns across 7 bases. CDR3 length equals 15 residues. V gave up 6 bases and J gave up 5 bases; unmatched junction bases: 11. The germline V gene has CDR1 MDHEN and CDR2 SYDVKM. CDR3 nucleotide sequence: TGTGCCAGCAGCCTGCGGGAGACTTCTGGAGATACGCAGTATTTT. Protein: CASSLRETSGDTQYF.

This chain connects TRBV5-1 to TRBJ2-7; D ambiguous. The V and J ends lost 5 bases and 5 bases respectively, with 17 bases between them. The CDR3 has 14 amino acids. CDR1 and CDR2 (germline): SGHRS, YFSETQ. The CDR3 is CASSVAPEGDEQYF. CDR3 coding DNA: TGCGCCAGCAGTGTCGCCCCCGAAGGAGACGAGCAGTACTTC.

The chain combines TRBV18 with TRBJ2-7; perhaps TRBD2 as D (5 bases). The CDR3 extends over 13 amino acids. Germline-derived CDR1 and CDR2 are KGHSH and LQKENI. Trimming stripped 5 bases from V and 2 bases from J, with 10 bases between. As DNA, the CDR3 is TGTGCCAGCTCAGATAGCGTGGCCTACGAGCAGTACTTC. Its translation is CASSDSVAYEQYF.

The V gene is TRBV27, the J gene TRBJ1-2; the D is unclear. Looked up from germline, CDR1 is MNHEY and CDR2 is SMNVEV (reference sequence). The CDR3 is 14 amino acids. V was trimmed by 4 bases and J by 1 base, leaving 10 bases between them. CDR3 sequence reads: CASSSSLLNYGYTF. The CDR3 DNA follows: TGTGCCAGCAGTTCCTCCCTCCTTAACTATGGCTACACCTTC.

The chain joins TRBV9 to TRBJ2-2; 7 positions agree with TRBD2. Germline lookup yields CDR1 SGDLS and CDR2 YYNGEE. The trim removed 0 bases at V and 4 bases at J, leaving 3 bases unmatched. The CDR3 is 15 amino acids. The CDR3 bases are TGTGCCAGCAGCGTAGAGGGACTAAGCACCGGGGAGCTGTTTTTT. Its protein product is CASSVEGLSTGELFF. Drawing the rest from reference TRBV9 and TRBJ2-2, the complete variable domain is DSGVTQTPKHLITATGQRVTLRCSPRSGDLSVYWYQQSLDQGLQFLIQYYNGEERAKGNILERFSAQQFPDLHSELNLSSLELGDSALYFCASSVEGLSTGELFFGEGSRLTVL.

The V gene is TRBV2, the J gene TRBJ1-1, with D unresolved. The V end was cut by 2 bases, the J end by 2 bases, with 9 bases between. Looked up from germline, CDR1 is SNHLY and CDR2 is FYNNEI. CDR3 size: 14 residues. DNA for the CDR3: TGTGCCAGCAGTGAACCCAGGCGAAACACTGAAGCTTTCTTT. Translated, it gives CASSEPRRNTEAFF.

Comment on this clone: Sequence at one end of the junction differs from germline and may be a read error. The chain links TRBV7-9 to TRBJ1-2; 7 bases align to TRBD1. Looked up from germline, CDR1 is SEHNR and CDR2 is FQNEAQ (reference sequence). This CDR3 contains 16 residues. The chain's CDR3 is CSSSLLTGSPIYGYTF. CDR3 DNA sequence: TGTTCCAGCAGCTTACTGACAGGGTCCCCCATCTATGGCTACACCTTC.

The genes are TRBV7-9 and TRBJ2-5, with TRBD2 matching 12 bases. V lost 5 bases, J lost 4 bases, and 2 bases stayed unmatched. CDR3 length equals 14 residues. Germline CDR1 reads SEHNR; CDR2 reads FQNEAQ (reference sequence). The CDR3 spells CASSLTSGRETQYF. The CDR3 region has the DNA TGTGCCAGCAGCCTGACTAGCGGGAGAGAGACCCAGTACTTC.

The chain couples TRBV7-2 to TRBJ1-1; D perhaps matches TRBD1 (5 bases). V lost 2 bases and J lost 1, with 8 bases in between. In germline, CDR1 is SGHTA, CDR2 FQGNSA. CDR3 length: 14 residues. The CDR3 protein is CASSLSQGNTEAFF. CDR3 coding DNA: TGTGCCAGCAGCTTATCCCAGGGGAACACTGAAGCTTTCTTT.

This chain connects TRBV7-6 to TRBJ1-1, with 8 bases aligning to TRBD1. Trimming took 1 base from V and 11 from J; bases not matched to a gene: 6. The CDR3 spans 13 residues. Germline values: CDR1 SGHVS, CDR2 FNYEAQ. The CDR3 here is CASSLVSDRVAFF. DNA for the CDR3: TGTGCCAGCAGCTTAGTGTCGGACAGGGTGGCTTTCTTT.

The chain uses TRBV7-2 and TRBJ2-1; D may be TRBD1 (5 bases). The CDR3 is 16 amino acids. Trimming took off 1 base at V and 9 bases at J, with 19 bases between the two ends. CDR1 and CDR2 (germline): SGHTA, FQGNSA. The CDR3 here is CASSLVAGPNGGEQFF. The CDR3 nucleotides read TGTGCCAGCAGCTTAGTGGCAGGGCCCAATGGCGGTGAGCAGTTCTTC.

This clone was observed a few times. This chain connects TRBV4-3 to TRBJ2-2; 7 bases are shared with TRBD2. The J segment lost 4 bases and the V segment lost 4 bases, leaving 6 bases of the junction unmatched. The CDR3 totals 15 residues. Germline V gene data show CDR1 as LGHNA and CDR2 as YSLEER. DNA of the CDR3: TGCGCCAGCAGCCGAGGGGAGGGTTTCACCGGGGAGCTGTTTTTT. Its protein product is CASSRGEGFTGELFF.

The rearrangement links TRBV11-3 to TRBJ2-5, with TRBD2 identical over 7 bases. CDR3 length equals 14 residues. Germline CDR1 and CDR2: SGHNT and YENEEA. The trim removed 1 base at V and 3 bases at J, leaving 2 bases unmatched. DNA for the CDR3: TGTGCCAGCAGCTTAGTAAGCGGGAAAGAGACCCAGTACTTC. Translating it yields CASSLVSGKETQYF.

The chain uses TRBV30 and TRBJ1-2, with D possibly TRBD1 on 6 matching bases. The CDR3 runs to 15 residues. Trimming removed 1 base from V and 0 bases from J, with 12 bases in between. Germline-derived CDR1 and CDR2 are GTSNPN and SVGIG (reference sequence). The CDR3 protein is CAWSGTGGPNYGYTF. CDR3 in DNA: TGTGCCTGGAGTGGCACCGGGGGGCCTAACTATGGCTACACCTTC.

This clone was seen once. V and J are TRBV5-1 and TRBJ2-3, with 8 nucleotides matching TRBD1. The germline V gene encodes CDR1 SGHRS and CDR2 YFSETQ. This CDR3 is built from 17 residues. After removal of 4 bases from V and 1 base from J, the junction contained 11 bases not matched to a gene. DNA for the CDR3: TGCGCCAGCAGCCTCGTGGGAACAGGGGGAGGCACAGATACGCAGTATTTT. Translating gives CASSLVGTGGGTDTQYF.

The chain combines TRBV7-3 with TRBJ2-1, with 7 bases identical to TRBD2. This CDR3 region has 15 residues. Germline V gives CDR1 SGHTA, CDR2 FQGTGA. Losses at the gene ends were 1 base for V and 7 bases for J; bases not matched to a gene: 7. CDR3 sequence reads: CASSLKGGSLNEQFF. The CDR3 bases are TGTGCCAGCAGCTTAAAGGGCGGGAGTTTGAATGAGCAGTTCTTC.

V is TRBV13 and J is TRBJ2-3; tentative D call: TRBD1 (7 bases). V lost 5 bases to trimming and J lost 5 bases, with 14 bases between them. Germline assignment: CDR1 PRHDT and CDR2 FYEKMQ (reference sequence). The CDR3 has 14 amino acids. The CDR3 coding sequence is TGTGCCAGCAGCCTTAGACAGGGAGGAGATACGCAGTATTTT. Protein sequence: CASSLRQGGDTQYF.

The chain links TRBV6-5 to TRBJ2-5; the D is unclear. This CDR3 is 14 amino acids long. CDR1 and CDR2 (germline): MNHEY, SVGAGI. V was cut by 2 bases and J by 5 bases, with 12 bases left in between. This CDR3 reads CASSYVFHGETQYF. CDR3 coding DNA: TGTGCCAGCAGTTACGTCTTCCACGGGGAGACCCAGTACTTC.